Listed below are T cell receptor beta chains from one sample, sequenced in a study of neoadjuvant anti-PD-1 for oral cavity cancer. Sequenced by immunoSEQ multiplex PCR; TCRdb stores in-frame clones only, minus some. The table includes some 15,000 clones, around 75% detected once. Sequences were derived from PBMCs, sampled after nivolumab (anti-PD-1) treatment. All receptors come from a person between 40 and 80 years old with oral cavity squamous cell carcinoma. CDR3s include the opening cysteine and the closing phenylalanine or tryptophan. D genes are given only for firm matches. Size values are once, few and many counts, or a class for expanded clones, and some rows have none.

J gene: TRBJ2-2
CDR3 length: 17
clone size: -
D gene: -
V gene: TRBV4-1
CDR3 protein: CASSQALGGPNTGELFF
CDR3 DNA: TGCGCCAGCAGCCAAGCGTTGGGGGGCCCGAACACCGGGGAGCTGTTTTTT

J gene: TRBJ1-2
CDR3 length: 12
clone size: -
D gene: TRBD1
V gene: TRBV27
CDR3 protein: CASSTTGDGYTF
CDR3 DNA: TGTGCCAGCAGTACGACAGGGGATGGCTACACCTTC

J gene: TRBJ2-5
CDR3 length: 14
clone size: -
D gene: -
V gene: TRBV27
CDR3 protein: CASRLNGLWETQYF
CDR3 DNA: TGTGCCAGCAGACTCAATGGGTTATGGGAGACCCAGTACTTC

J gene: TRBJ1-2
CDR3 length: 15
clone size: -
D gene: -
V gene: TRBV11-2
CDR3 protein: CASSLDPSGVGGYTF
CDR3 DNA: TGTGCCAGCAGCTTAGACCCATCAGGGGTCGGTGGCTACACCTTC

J gene: TRBJ2-7
CDR3 length: 14
clone size: -
D gene: -
V gene: TRBV27
CDR3 protein: CASSFRGGSYEQYF
CDR3 DNA: TGTGCCAGCAGTTTCCGGGGCGGCTCCTACGAGCAGTACTTC

J gene: TRBJ2-1
CDR3 length: 15
clone size: -
D gene: -
V gene: TRBV4-1
CDR3 protein: CASSQDRIARNEQFF
CDR3 DNA: TGCGCCAGCAGCCAAGATCGCATAGCAAGGAATGAGCAGTTCTTC

J gene: TRBJ1-2
CDR3 length: 18
clone size: -
D gene: TRBD1
V gene: TRBV7-2
CDR3 protein: CASSSIFRWLGTGGGYTF
CDR3 DNA: TGTGCCAGCAGCTCAATTTTCCGGTGGCTTGGGACAGGGGGTGGCTACACCTTC

J gene: TRBJ2-5
CDR3 length: 12
clone size: -
D gene: -
V gene: TRBV29-1
CDR3 protein: CSVEPGGETQYF
CDR3 DNA: TGCAGCGTTGAACCAGGCGGAGAGACCCAGTACTTC

J gene: TRBJ2-3
CDR3 length: 16
clone size: -
D gene: TRBD2
V gene: TRBV4-1
CDR3 protein: CASSQLASGGTDTQYF
CDR3 DNA: TGCGCCAGCAGCCAATTGGCTAGCGGGGGTACAGATACGCAGTATTTT

J gene: TRBJ2-3
CDR3 length: 17
clone size: -
D gene: -
V gene: TRBV4-1
CDR3 protein: CASSHFLPGRFTDTQYF
CDR3 DNA: TGCGCCAGCAGCCACTTTCTGCCGGGGAGATTCACAGATACGCAGTATTTT

J gene: TRBJ2-1
CDR3 length: 13
clone size: few
D gene: TRBD2
V gene: TRBV7-3
CDR3 protein: CASSTSGNNEQFF
CDR3 DNA: TGTGCCAGCAGCACCAGCGGGAACAATGAGCAGTTCTTC

J gene: TRBJ2-7
CDR3 length: 16
clone size: -
D gene: TRBD2
V gene: TRBV4-1
CDR3 protein: CASSQGGLAVGGEQYF
CDR3 DNA: TGCGCCAGCAGCCAAGGGGGACTAGCGGTAGGTGGGGAGCAGTACTTC

J gene: TRBJ2-1
CDR3 length: 10
clone size: -
D gene: -
V gene: TRBV30
CDR3 protein: CAAGAPRQFF
CDR3 DNA: TGTGCCGCCGGGGCCCCCCGGCAGTTCTTC

J gene: TRBJ1-1
CDR3 length: 14
clone size: few
D gene: -
V gene: TRBV14
CDR3 protein: CASSRTAGSTEAFF
CDR3 DNA: TGTGCCAGCAGCCGAACGGCGGGGAGCACTGAAGCTTTCTTT

J gene: TRBJ1-4
CDR3 length: 18
clone size: -
D gene: -
V gene: TRBV28
CDR3 protein: CASRPTYRDTTTNEKLFF
CDR3 DNA: TGTGCCAGCAGACCCACCTACCGGGACACAACAACTAATGAAAAACTGTTTTTT

J gene: TRBJ2-2
CDR3 length: 15
clone size: -
D gene: TRBD2
V gene: TRBV7-8
CDR3 protein: CASSPTTSGSGELFF
CDR3 DNA: TGTGCCAGCAGCCCGACGACTAGCGGGAGTGGGGAGCTGTTTTTT

J gene: TRBJ1-2
CDR3 length: 15
clone size: -
D gene: -
V gene: TRBV11-2
CDR3 protein: CASSLGPGSYYGYTF
CDR3 DNA: TGTGCCAGCAGCTTAGGTCCAGGGTCGTACTATGGCTACACCTTC

J gene: TRBJ1-4
CDR3 length: 15
clone size: -
D gene: -
V gene: TRBV18
CDR3 protein: CASSPWGPGLEKLFF
CDR3 DNA: TGTGCCAGCTCACCATGGGGACCAGGGTTGGAAAAACTGTTTTTT

J gene: TRBJ1-5
CDR3 length: 14
clone size: -
D gene: -
V gene: TRBV2
CDR3 protein: CASRTDLSNQPQHF
CDR3 DNA: TGTGCCAGTCGGACAGACCTTAGCAATCAGCCCCAGCATTTT

J gene: TRBJ2-5
CDR3 length: 13
clone size: -
D gene: -
V gene: TRBV5-4
CDR3 protein: CASRPTGSWTQYF
CDR3 DNA: TGTGCCAGCAGACCCACAGGGTCATGGACCCAGTACTTC

J gene: TRBJ2-7
CDR3 length: 15
clone size: -
D gene: TRBD2
V gene: TRBV7-8
CDR3 protein: CASSFRRLAGYEQYF
CDR3 DNA: TGTGCCAGCAGCTTTCGGAGACTAGCGGGTTACGAGCAGTACTTC

J gene: TRBJ2-1
CDR3 length: 15
clone size: few
D gene: -
V gene: TRBV7-2
CDR3 protein: CASSQTPGLFNEQFF
CDR3 DNA: TGTGCCAGCAGCCAAACCCCGGGACTGTTCAATGAGCAGTTCTTC

J gene: TRBJ2-7
CDR3 length: 12
clone size: few
D gene: -
V gene: TRBV2
CDR3 protein: CASSPWENEQYF
CDR3 DNA: TGTGCCAGCAGTCCGTGGGAGAACGAGCAGTACTTC

J gene: TRBJ2-1
CDR3 length: 15
clone size: -
D gene: TRBD2
V gene: TRBV5-4
CDR3 protein: CASDVGGGRGNEQFF
CDR3 DNA: TGTGCCAGCGACGTGGGGGGGGGTAGAGGCAATGAGCAGTTCTTC

J gene: TRBJ2-7
CDR3 length: 12
clone size: -
D gene: -
V gene: TRBV11-2
CDR3 protein: CASSPNTYEQYF
CDR3 DNA: TGTGCCAGCAGCCCCAACACCTACGAGCAGTACTTC

J gene: TRBJ2-7
CDR3 length: 13
clone size: few
D gene: TRBD1
V gene: TRBV5-4
CDR3 protein: CASSWDRAYEQYF
CDR3 DNA: TGTGCCAGCAGCTGGGACAGAGCCTACGAGCAGTACTTC

J gene: TRBJ1-2
CDR3 length: 11
clone size: -
D gene: TRBD1
V gene: TRBV29-1
CDR3 protein: CSAGQGNGYTF
CDR3 DNA: TGCAGCGCTGGACAGGGGAATGGCTACACCTTC

J gene: TRBJ2-1
CDR3 length: 15
clone size: -
D gene: TRBD2
V gene: TRBV7-9
CDR3 protein: CASSLARLALDEQFF
CDR3 DNA: TGTGCCAGCAGCTTAGCGAGACTAGCTCTCGATGAGCAGTTCTTC

J gene: TRBJ2-6
CDR3 length: 15
clone size: -
D gene: -
V gene: TRBV28
CDR3 protein: CASTSRRRGANVLTF
CDR3 DNA: TGTGCCAGCACTTCCCGCCGGCGGGGGGCCAACGTCCTGACTTTC

J gene: TRBJ2-2
CDR3 length: 15
clone size: -
D gene: TRBD2
V gene: TRBV5-1
CDR3 protein: CASSLASGRSGELFF
CDR3 DNA: TGCGCCAGCAGCTTGGCTAGCGGGAGATCCGGGGAGCTGTTTTTT

J gene: TRBJ1-5
CDR3 length: 14
clone size: few
D gene: -
V gene: TRBV6-5
CDR3 protein: CASSSRTANQPQHF
CDR3 DNA: TGTGCCAGCAGTTCAAGGACAGCCAATCAGCCCCAGCATTTT

J gene: TRBJ1-1
CDR3 length: 15
clone size: -
D gene: TRBD1
V gene: TRBV6-1
CDR3 protein: CASSPRDRLGAEAFF
CDR3 DNA: TGTGCCAGCAGTCCCCGGGACAGGTTGGGGGCTGAAGCTTTCTTT

J gene: TRBJ2-1
CDR3 length: 16
clone size: -
D gene: -
V gene: TRBV6-5
CDR3 protein: CASSYSPYLKGDEQFF
CDR3 DNA: TGTGCCAGCAGTTACTCACCCTACCTAAAAGGGGATGAGCAGTTCTTC

J gene: TRBJ2-3
CDR3 length: 15
clone size: -
D gene: TRBD2
V gene: TRBV7-7
CDR3 protein: CASSLSPGGTDTQYF
CDR3 DNA: TGTGCTAGCAGCTTATCCCCGGGAGGGACAGATACGCAGTATTTT

J gene: TRBJ1-4
CDR3 length: 13
clone size: few
D gene: -
V gene: TRBV18
CDR3 protein: CASSLDINEKLFF
CDR3 DNA: TGTGCCAGCTCACTCGATATTAATGAAAAACTGTTTTTT

J gene: TRBJ2-3
CDR3 length: 15
clone size: -
D gene: -
V gene: TRBV6-1
CDR3 protein: CASSEAAGSTDTQYF
CDR3 DNA: TGTGCCAGCAGTGAAGCTGCGGGAAGCACAGATACGCAGTATTTT

J gene: TRBJ2-3
CDR3 length: 14
clone size: -
D gene: TRBD1
V gene: TRBV5-1
CDR3 protein: CASSKGQGTDTQYF
CDR3 DNA: TGCGCCAGCAGCAAGGGACAGGGAACAGATACGCAGTATTTT